One T cell receptor (beta chain) is described in this entry. No antigen is known for it. The record originates from a study of identical twins. Regarding the study as a whole: With abundant cord blood beta clonotypes, insertions were fewer; memory repertoires showed no such pattern. Zero-insertion results could be subject to partial confounding by invariant MAIT and iNKT cells.

Trimming pared 6 bases from V and 10 bases from J, leaving 13 bases between. Germline CDR1 is DFQATT and CDR2 is SNEGSKA (reference sequence). The CDR3 has 11 residues. Every sampled donor was Caucasian and healthy. Template switching (which added a universal primer site) was used, and cDNA carried unique molecular identifiers. TCRdb reanalysed the 5' RACE reads using MiXCR and keeps one entry per CDR3 protein. The sample holds approximately 600,000 distinct CDR3 sequences; under 8.5% are singletons and the top ten take around 1.6%. These sequences were also reported in another study, on yellow fever vaccine responses in identical twins.

The sequence came from a woman between 18 and 29 years old in good health. V and J are TRBV20-1 and TRBJ2-4; D perhaps matches TRBD1 (6 bases). The sequenced material came from PBMCs. DNA for the CDR3: TGCAGTGCGCCGGGACACAAGATTCAGTACTTC. Its protein is CSAPGHKIQYF.